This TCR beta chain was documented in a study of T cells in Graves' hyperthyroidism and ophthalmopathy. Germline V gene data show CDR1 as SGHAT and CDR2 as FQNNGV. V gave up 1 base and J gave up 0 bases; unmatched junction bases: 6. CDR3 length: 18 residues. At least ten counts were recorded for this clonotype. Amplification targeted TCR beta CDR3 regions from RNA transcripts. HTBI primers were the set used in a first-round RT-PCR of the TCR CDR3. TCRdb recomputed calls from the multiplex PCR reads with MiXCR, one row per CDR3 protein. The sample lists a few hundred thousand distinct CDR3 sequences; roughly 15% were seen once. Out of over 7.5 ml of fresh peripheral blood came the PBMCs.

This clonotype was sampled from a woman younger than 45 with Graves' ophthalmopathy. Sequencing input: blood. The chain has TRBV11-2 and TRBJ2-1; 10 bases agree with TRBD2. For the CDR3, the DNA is TGTGCCAGCAGCTTAGCTGGTAGCGGGGGGCGCTCCTACAATGAGCAGTTCTTC. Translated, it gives CASSLAGSGGRSYNEQFF.